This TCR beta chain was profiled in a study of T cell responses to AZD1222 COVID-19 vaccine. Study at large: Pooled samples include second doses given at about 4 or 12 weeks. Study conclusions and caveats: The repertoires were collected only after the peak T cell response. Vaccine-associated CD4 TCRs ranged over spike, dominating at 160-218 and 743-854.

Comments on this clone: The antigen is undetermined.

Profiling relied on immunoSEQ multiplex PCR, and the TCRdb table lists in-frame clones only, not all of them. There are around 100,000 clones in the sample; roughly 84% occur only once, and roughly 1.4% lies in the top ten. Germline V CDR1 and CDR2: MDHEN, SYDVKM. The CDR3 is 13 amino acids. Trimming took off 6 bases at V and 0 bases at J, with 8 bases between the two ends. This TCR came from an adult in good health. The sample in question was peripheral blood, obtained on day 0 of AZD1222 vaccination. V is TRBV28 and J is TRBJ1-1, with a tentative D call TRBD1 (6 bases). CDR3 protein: CASRDSLNTEAFF. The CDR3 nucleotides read TGTGCCAGCAGGGACAGTTTGAACACTGAAGCTTTCTTT.